This T cell receptor (beta chain) was sequenced during a study of shared clonotypes between healthy human individuals. The J segment lost 3 bases and the V segment lost 1 base, leaving 5 bases of the junction unmatched. CDR1 is MNHNS and CDR2 is SASEGT in the germline V gene. CDR3 length: 15 residues. Here immunoSEQ multiplex PCR was the method, and the copy in TCRdb shows in-frame clones only, minus some. The sample carries a few million clones, over 85% recorded once. The J gene is TRBJ2-7, the V gene TRBV6-1, with 8 bases lining up with TRBD2. The sample taken for sequencing was naive CD4+ T cells sorted from blood. Noted subset: CD45RA+ positively selected. This receptor was obtained from a man younger than 35 in good health. CDR3 loop: CASSEEVAGIYEQYF. CDR3 nucleotides: TGTGCCAGCAGTGAAGAAGTAGCGGGAATCTACGAGCAGTACTTC.